The text below deals with one TCR beta chain. Which antigen it targets is not known. Base-call qualities are not available, and no considerably larger clone is one nucleotide away. This specimen belongs to a study of control samples from healthy donors and cancer patients (dated by TCRdb to 2020 to 2022). The receptor library was made with the immunoSEQ multiplex PCR assay. TCRdb took over this immuneACCESS table, retaining in-frame rearrangements with V and J assigned. Such tables are incomplete; in checked studies, under half of the missing clones stem from an unresolved V gene, and the remainder is unexplained. For this sample the table gives about 98,000 clones, of which 70% to 80% were detected only once. In total, the top ten clones hold about 11% of the sample. V and J lose 0 bases and 6 bases, and a span of 17 bases separates them. The CDR3 sequence holds 15 residues, the cysteine and phenylalanine included. The CDR3 DNA has 45 bases and is translated from base 1. CDR1 and CDR2 were assigned from the germline V gene (reference sequence) as GTSNPN and SVGIG.

Material for sequencing was blood. The chain is made from TRBV30 and TRBJ1-2, with a tentative D gene TRBD1 over 5 matching bases. This clonotype was obtained from a woman aged 25-40 years in good health. Here the CDR3 is given as CAWSVAFGGGDGYTF. The sequenced DNA is TGTGCCTGGAGTGTGGCGTTTGGGGGGGGAGATGGCTACACCTTC.